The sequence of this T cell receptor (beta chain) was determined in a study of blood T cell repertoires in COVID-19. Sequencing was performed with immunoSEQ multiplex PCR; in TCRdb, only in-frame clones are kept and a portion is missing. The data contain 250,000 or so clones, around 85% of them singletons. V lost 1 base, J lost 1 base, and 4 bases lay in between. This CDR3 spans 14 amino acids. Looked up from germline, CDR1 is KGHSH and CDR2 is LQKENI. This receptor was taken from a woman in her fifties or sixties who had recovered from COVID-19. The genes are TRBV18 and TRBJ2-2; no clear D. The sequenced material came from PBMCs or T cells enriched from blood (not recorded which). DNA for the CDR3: TGTGCCAGCTCACCACGACAGAACACCGGGGAGCTGTTTTTT. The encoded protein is CASSPRQNTGELFF. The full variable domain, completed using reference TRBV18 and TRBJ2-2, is NAGVMQNPRHLVRRRGQEARLRCSPMKGHSHVYWYRQLPEEGLKFMVYLQKENIIDESGMPKERFSAEFPKEGPSILRIQQVVRGDSAAYFCASSPRQNTGELFFGEGSRLTVL.